These 21 T cell receptor beta chains share one sample of origin, sequenced in a study of blood T cells in healthy people across ages. Sample-barcoded 5' priming and a J-beta primer mix drove a second PCR of roughly 7 to 11 cycles. TCRdb independently ran MiXCR on the 5' RACE reads; one entry per CDR3 protein. The sample consists of about 1.5 million distinct CDR3 sequences, approximately 39% of them appearing once. Sequencing was performed on blood. These receptors came from a woman between 18 and 29 years old in good health.

The chain employs TRBV6-5 and TRBJ1-1; D ambiguous. Germline V gene data show CDR1 as MNHEY and CDR2 as SVGAGI. Trimming took 6 bases from V and 3 from J, leaving 5 bases between them. The CDR3 runs to 11 residues. The CDR3 here is CASRDHTEAFF. The CDR3 coding sequence is TGTGCCAGCAGGGACCACACTGAAGCTTTCTTT.

The chain has TRBV4-3 and TRBJ2-1, with 7 positions matching TRBD1. The better agreement between TRBJ2-7 and the DNA end casts doubt on the J call. CDR3 length: 19 residues. Looked up from germline, CDR1 is LGHNA and CDR2 is YSLEER. The CDR3 reads CASSQDHGQAISSYNEQYF. The CDR3 coding sequence is TGCGCCAGCAGCCAAGATCATGGACAGGCGATAAGCTCCTACAATGAGCAGTACTTC.

This clonotype was observed a handful of times. The gene calls are TRBV27 and TRBJ1-1, with a weak D call TRBD1 (6 bases). V lost 5 bases and J 7 bases, leaving 14 bases between the germline ends. The germline gives CDR1 MNHEY, CDR2 SMNVEV (reference sequence). This CDR3 region has 13 residues. CDR3 region: CASSLLTGIEAFF. CDR3 DNA sequence: TGTGCCAGCAGTCTACTCACAGGGATTGAAGCTTTCTTT.

The chain employs TRBV7-2 and TRBJ2-3, with TRBD2 identical over 8 bases. V was clipped by 3 bases and J by 8 bases; unmatched bases: 1. Per germline, CDR1 SGHTA and CDR2 FQGNSA. The CDR3 is 12 residues long. CDR3 sequence (DNA): TGTGCCAGCAGCTTGGGGACTAGTACGCAGTATTTT. It specifies CASSLGTSTQYF.

The chain's CDR3 is CSARDSPDNEQFF. Here the CDR3 DNA reads TGCAGTGCTAGAGACAGCCCTGACAATGAGCAGTTCTTC. The chain is built from TRBV20-1 and TRBJ2-1; the D is unclear. Germline CDR1 DFQATT, CDR2 SNEGSKA (reference sequence). The CDR3 consists of 13 residues. Trimming cost V 0 bases and J 5 bases, with 8 bases left between them.

The chain joins TRBV6-2 or TRBV6-3 to TRBJ2-1, with D perhaps TRBD2 (5 bases). Per germline, CDR1 MNHEY and CDR2 SVGEGT. Trimming took off 4 bases at V and 5 bases at J, with 15 bases between the two ends. The CDR3 extends over 15 amino acids. Here the CDR3 reads CASSFRTLKDNEQFF. DNA for the CDR3: TGTGCCAGCAGTTTCCGGACTTTGAAAGACAATGAGCAGTTCTTC.

V is TRBV30 and J is TRBJ2-3; D is unclear. Trimming left V 0 bases short and J 1 base short, with 11 bases between. This CDR3 has 15 residues. The germline gives CDR1 GTSNPN, CDR2 SVGIG (reference sequence). CDR3 in DNA: TGTGCCTGGAGTGTGCGTTGGTGGGGCACAGATACGCAGTATTTT. Encoded protein: CAWSVRWWGTDTQYF.

This clonotype was counted only a few times. The chain carries TRBV4-1 and TRBJ2-1, with TRBD2 matching 12 bases. The CDR3 covers 16 residues. Germline V gives CDR1 MGHRA, CDR2 YSYEKL. Unmatched junction bases numbered 3, after V lost 0 bases and J lost 6 bases. In DNA, the CDR3 is TGCGCCAGCAGCCAAGAACTAGCGGGAGGACGCAATGAGCAGTTCTTC. This translates into CASSQELAGGRNEQFF.

This clonotype was seen more than once but under ten times. In DNA form, the CDR3 reads TGCAGTGGACTGGGCGGGGGGACAGATACGCAGTATTTT. Translating gives CSGLGGGTDTQYF. The chain employs TRBV20-1 and TRBJ2-3, with 8 nucleotides matching TRBD2. From germline, CDR1 is DFQATT and CDR2 SNEGSKA (reference sequence). V trimming: 7 bases; J trimming: 3 bases; junction bases outside the gene matches: 6. The CDR3 runs 13 residues.

The chain joins TRBV9 to TRBJ2-3; possibly TRBD2 for D (5 bases). The CDR3 has 15 residues. The ends were cut back, 5 bases at V and 4 bases at J, with 17 bases in the middle. The germline V gene encodes CDR1 SGDLS and CDR2 YYNGEE. CDR3 amino acids: CASRSRTLRADTQYF. The CDR3 DNA reads TGTGCCAGCAGGTCCCGGACCCTGAGGGCAGATACGCAGTATTTT.

The chain uses TRBV4-2 and TRBJ2-2; no firm D call. The CDR3 sequence is 13 residues long. The V end was cut by 1 base, the J end by 15 bases, with 15 bases between. Looked up from germline, CDR1 is LGHNA and CDR2 is YNFKEQ. The CDR3 nucleotides are TGTGCCAGCAGCCAAGTTAAGAGCGAGAGGTTGTTTTTT. It yields the protein CASSQVKSERLFF.

This clonotype was seen more than once but under ten times. The V and J genes are TRBV27 and TRBJ1-2; 7 bases align to TRBD1. Germline V CDR1 and CDR2: MNHEY, SMNVEV (reference sequence). The length of the CDR3 is 13 residues. Trimming cost V 3 bases and J 6 bases; bases outside gene matches: 4. CDR3 amino acids: CASSFRQGHGYTF. The CDR3 nucleotides are TGTGCCAGCAGTTTTAGACAGGGCCATGGCTACACCTTC.

CDR3 coding DNA: TGCAGTGCCCCGGCAGGACGCAATCAGCCCCAGCATTTT. This sequence encodes CSAPAGRNQPQHF. V is TRBV20-1 and J is TRBJ1-5; no clear D gene. The CDR3 is 13 amino acids. V dropped 6 bases and J dropped 2 bases, with 11 bases sitting between them. The germline CDR1 and CDR2 sequences are DFQATT and SNEGSKA (reference sequence).

The J gene is TRBJ2-1, the V gene TRBV9; 8 positions agree with TRBD2. Looked up from germline, CDR1 is SGDLS and CDR2 is YYNGEE. The V gene end was trimmed by 0 bases and the J gene end by 5 bases; junction bases not matched to a gene: 7. The CDR3 extends over 16 amino acids. The CDR3 DNA reads as TGTGCCAGCAGCGTAGTAAGCGGGGGACCAAACAATGAGCAGTTCTTC. Protein product: CASSVVSGGPNNEQFF. Looking up the rest from reference TRBV9 and TRBJ2-1 gives the full variable domain: DSGVTQTPKHLITATGQRVTLRCSPRSGDLSVYWYQQSLDQGLQFLIQYYNGEERAKGNILERFSAQQFPDLHSELNLSSLELGDSALYFCASSVVSGGPNNEQFFGPGTRLTVL.

A few counts support this clonotype. The V gene is TRBV4-1, the J gene TRBJ1-1; 10 bases line up with TRBD1. After removal of 4 bases from V and 1 base from J, the junction contained 3 bases not matched to a gene. Germline CDR1 reads MGHRA; CDR2 reads YSYEKL. This CDR3 comprises 15 residues. The CDR3 sequence is CASSLRQGANTEAFF. The DNA for the CDR3 is TGCGCCAGCAGCCTTCGACAGGGGGCGAACACTGAAGCTTTCTTT.

This sequence joins TRBV7-2 and TRBJ2-7; TRBD1 aligns across 7 bases. The DNA end is a closer match to TRBJ2-5, so the J assignment may be wrong. The CDR3 loop spans 15 amino acids. The germline gives CDR1 SGHTA, CDR2 FQGNSA. The CDR3 reads CASSLNRGEQETQYF. Here the CDR3 DNA reads TGTGCCAGCAGCTTAAACAGGGGAGAGCAAGAGACCCAGTACTTC.

This chain connects TRBV20-1 to TRBJ2-3; D remains ambiguous. The V end was cut by 1 base, the J end by 7 bases, with 12 bases between. The CDR3 is 13 residues long. CDR1 DFQATT and CDR2 SNEGSKA come from the germline V gene (reference sequence). Here the CDR3 reads CSARGVAENTQYF. The CDR3, as DNA: TGCAGTGCTAGAGGGGTAGCCGAAAATACGCAGTATTTT.

This clonotype was observed a few times. The V and J genes are TRBV3-1 and TRBJ2-7; D is undetermined. This CDR3 comprises 15 residues. V lost 1 base, J lost 10 bases, and 20 bases lay in between. Germline CDR1 and CDR2: LGHDT and YNNKEL (reference sequence). CDR3 bases: TGTGCCAGCAGCCAAGGTAGAGGTACTTTCCGCGTACAGTACTTC. Translated: CASSQGRGTFRVQYF.

This clonotype appeared a few times. V is TRBV7-6 and J is TRBJ2-1; TRBD1 might be the D (5 bases). The germline V and J ends were trimmed by 6 bases and 6 bases, with 18 bases remaining between them. The germline gives CDR1 SGHVS, CDR2 FNYEAQ. The CDR3 extends over 15 amino acids. CDR3: CASSPRQNLINEQFF. The DNA for the CDR3 is TGTGCCAGCAGTCCTCGACAGAACCTCATCAATGAGCAGTTCTTC.

This clonotype was picked up a small number of times. The gene calls are TRBV5-1 and TRBJ1-1; D gene ambiguous. Between the trimmed V and J ends, which lost 1 base and 0 bases, there was a span of 4 bases. CDR3 size: 13 residues. Germline V gives CDR1 SGHRS, CDR2 YFSETQ. CDR3: CASSLKLNTEAFF. The CDR3 DNA reads as TGCGCCAGCAGCTTGAAGTTGAACACTGAAGCTTTCTTT.

The genes are TRBV6-6 and TRBJ2-7; 14 bases agree with TRBD2. The germline V gene encodes CDR1 MNHNY and CDR2 SVGAGI (reference sequence). V gave up 0 bases and J gave up 4 bases; unmatched junction bases: 2. The CDR3 totals 16 residues. The CDR3 DNA follows: TGTGCCAGCAGTTACTCGACTAGCGGGGGGGCTTACGAGCAGTACTTC. Encoded protein: CASSYSTSGGAYEQYF.